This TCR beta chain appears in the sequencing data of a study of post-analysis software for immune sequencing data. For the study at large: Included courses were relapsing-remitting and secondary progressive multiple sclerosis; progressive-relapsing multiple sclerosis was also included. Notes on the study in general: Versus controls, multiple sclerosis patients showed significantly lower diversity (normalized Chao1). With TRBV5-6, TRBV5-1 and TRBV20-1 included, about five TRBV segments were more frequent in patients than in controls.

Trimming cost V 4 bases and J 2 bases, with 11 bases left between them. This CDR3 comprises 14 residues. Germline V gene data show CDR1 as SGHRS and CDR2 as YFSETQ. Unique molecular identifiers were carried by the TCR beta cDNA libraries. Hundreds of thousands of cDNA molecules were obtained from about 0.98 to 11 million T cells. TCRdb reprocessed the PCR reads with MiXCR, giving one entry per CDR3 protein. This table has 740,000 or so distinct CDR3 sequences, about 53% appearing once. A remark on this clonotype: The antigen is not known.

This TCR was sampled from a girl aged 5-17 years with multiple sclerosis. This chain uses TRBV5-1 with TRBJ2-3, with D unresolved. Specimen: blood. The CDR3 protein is CASSPKGFTDTQYF. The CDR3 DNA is TGCGCCAGCAGCCCAAAAGGGTTCACAGATACGCAGTATTTT.